The 21 T cell receptor beta chains listed next were all sequenced from one sample in a study of technical replicates of blood from four donors. The table came from immunoSEQ multiplex PCR; TCRdb's copy has only in-frame clones and leaves some out. The sample lists more than 75,000 clones, around 96% seen once, with 0.37% in the top ten. The sample was T cells isolated from PBMCs. These receptors all stem from a human donor in good health.

The chain recombines TRBV2 with TRBJ2-5; D is uncertain. The length of the CDR3 is 11 residues. Germline loops: CDR1 SNHLY, CDR2 FYNNEI. The V end was cut by 3 bases, the J end by 5 bases, with 4 bases between. The CDR3 region has the DNA TGTGCCAGCAGTGAGAGGGAGACCCAGTACTTC. This codes for CASSERETQYF.

The chain combines TRBV7-7 with TRBJ2-2; no clear D gene. CDR1 is SSHAT, CDR2 FNYEAQ, per germline (reference sequence). Trimming removed 2 bases at V and 7 bases at J, with 8 bases between. CDR3 size: 13 residues. CDR3 region: CASSLNLDGELFF. CDR3 nucleotide sequence: TGTGCCAGCAGCTTAAATCTAGACGGGGAGCTGTTTTTT.

The chain has TRBV7-9 and TRBJ1-3; TRBD1 might be the D (6 bases). The CDR3 has 15 amino acids. Deletions cut 1 base from V and 0 bases from J, with 7 bases between. Germline CDR1 reads SEHNR; CDR2 reads FQNEAQ (reference sequence). The CDR3 DNA is TGTGCCAGCAGCTTAGGACAGGCCTCTGGAAACACCATATATTTT. Its protein is CASSLGQASGNTIYF.

This chain connects TRBV6-1 to TRBJ1-5, with no clear D. V lost 6 bases and J 4 bases, leaving 16 bases between the germline ends. Germline V gene data show CDR1 as MNHNS and CDR2 as SASEGT. This CDR3 comprises 15 residues. CDR3 sequence: CASSYGPEGNQPQHF. CDR3 coding DNA: TGTGCCAGCAGCTACGGTCCAGAGGGTAATCAGCCCCAGCATTTT.

This clone was detected only once. The chain employs TRBV5-1 and TRBJ2-2; the D gene is possibly TRBD2 (5 bases). Looked up from germline, CDR1 is SGHRS and CDR2 is YFSETQ. V lost 3 bases and J 0 bases, leaving 15 bases between the germline ends. The CDR3 covers 17 residues. The CDR3 spells CASSSRRGRTNTGELFF. The DNA of the CDR3 is TGCGCCAGCAGCTCACGTAGAGGGAGAACGAACACCGGGGAGCTGTTTTTT.

This sequence joins TRBV30 and TRBJ2-5; TRBD2 might be the D (7 bases). Germline V gives CDR1 GTSNPN, CDR2 SVGIG (reference sequence). The V end lost 0 bases, the J end lost 5 bases, and 13 bases lay between the germline ends. CDR3 length: 14 amino acids. The CDR3 DNA sequence: TGTGCCTGGAGTGTACTCGGGGGGCGGGAGACCCAGTACTTC. This sequence encodes CAWSVLGGRETQYF.

Written as DNA, the CDR3 is TGTGCCAGCTCGAGCTCTGGGGCCAACGTCCTGACTTTC. It encodes CASSSSGANVLTF. V usage is TRBV27 and J usage is TRBJ2-6; D ambiguous. CDR1 and CDR2 (germline): MNHEY, SMNVEV (reference sequence). The CDR3 covers 13 residues. V was shortened by 8 bases and J by 0 bases, with 5 bases between the two germline ends.

This sequence joins TRBV18 and TRBJ1-2; D is unresolved. The CDR3 covers 13 residues. Trimming removed 2 bases at V and 6 bases at J, with 10 bases between. CDR1 and CDR2 from the germline V gene are KGHSH and LQKENI. The CDR3 DNA follows: TGTGCCAGCTCACCAGTACAGTCCAATGGCTACACCTTC. Amino acids: CASSPVQSNGYTF.

CDR3 in amino acids: CASSTQGLAEAFF. The CDR3 region has the DNA TGTGCCAGCAGTACGCAGGGGTTAGCTGAAGCTTTCTTT. V usage is TRBV27 and J usage is TRBJ1-1, with D tentatively TRBD1 (6 bases). With 5 bases removed from V and 6 bases from J, the gap between germline ends came to 13 bases. Germline V CDR1 and CDR2: MNHEY, SMNVEV (reference sequence). CDR3 length equals 13 residues.

In this sample, this clone turned up once. The gene calls are TRBV7-8 and TRBJ1-2, with 9 bases lining up with TRBD1. The CDR3 runs to 15 residues. CDR1 is SGHVS and CDR2 is FQNEAQ in the germline V gene. V shed 5 bases and J 3 bases; nucleotides not matched to a gene: 7. CDR3 in DNA: TGTGCCAGCAGCGGGGGACAGGGTGGGGACTATGGCTACACCTTC. It encodes CASSGGQGGDYGYTF.

This chain links TRBV9 with TRBJ2-1; D perhaps matches TRBD2 (5 bases). The CDR3 has 14 residues. In germline, CDR1 is SGDLS, CDR2 YYNGEE. V gave up 0 bases and J gave up 5 bases, with 9 bases separating them. The CDR3 sequence is CASSVAGINNEQFF. In DNA, the CDR3 is TGTGCCAGCAGCGTAGCGGGGATTAACAATGAGCAGTTCTTC.

The rearrangement joins TRBV15 to TRBJ1-2; possibly TRBD1 for D (6 bases). The V end lost 0 bases, the J end lost 5 bases, and 10 bases lay between the germline ends. This CDR3 is 14 amino acids long. Per the germline V gene, CDR1 is LNHNV and CDR2 is YYDKDF (reference sequence). The CDR3 DNA sequence: TGTGCCACCAGCAGAGAGTCAGGGGCGTATGGCTACACCTTC. This sequence encodes CATSRESGAYGYTF.

The chain links TRBV10-3 to TRBJ1-5; 10 nucleotides align to TRBD1. After removal of 3 bases from V and 3 bases from J, the junction contained 8 bases not matched to a gene. The CDR3 length is 17 residues. Germline CDR1 is ENHRY and CDR2 is SYGVKD. DNA for the CDR3: TGTGCCATCAGTGACTTTGGGACAGGGGCTTTCAATCAGCCCCAGCATTTT. Amino acid sequence: CAISDFGTGAFNQPQHF.

The chain links TRBV6-4 to TRBJ1-4, with TRBD1 matching 9 bases. Germline CDR1 MRHNA, CDR2 SNTAGT. The CDR3 covers 16 residues. The ends lost 9 bases at V and 6 bases at J; junction bases unmatched: 14. CDR3 bases: TGTGCCAGGGGGACCCTTTACAGGGGGCCGGATGAAAAACTGTTTTTT. Translation: CARGTLYRGPDEKLFF.

The chain has TRBV6-5 and TRBJ2-3, with 7 bases matching TRBD2. With 0 bases clipped from V and 4 bases from J, the junction kept 4 bases outside the gene matches. Looked up from germline, CDR1 is MNHEY and CDR2 is SVGAGI. This CDR3 is built from 15 residues. The CDR3 DNA reads as TGTGCCAGCAGTTACTCTGGACTAGGCGCAGATACGCAGTATTTT. It encodes CASSYSGLGADTQYF.

V is TRBV5-1 and J is TRBJ1-2; 9 bases map to TRBD1. CDR3 size: 12 residues. The V gene end was trimmed by 7 bases and the J gene end by 5 bases; junction bases not matched to a gene: 3. Germline V CDR1 and CDR2: SGHRS, YFSETQ. The CDR3 sequence is CASWDREYGYTF. The CDR3 DNA is TGCGCCAGCTGGGACAGGGAGTATGGCTACACCTTC. Together with reference TRBV5-1 and TRBJ1-2, the CDR3 gives the full variable domain: KAGVTQTPRYLIKTRGQQVTLSCSPISGHRSVSWYQQTPGQGLQFLFEYFSETQRNKGNFPGRFSGRQFSNSRSEMNVSTLELGDSALYLCASWDREYGYTFGSGTRLTVV.

The chain uses TRBV9 and TRBJ2-1; D is possibly TRBD2 (5 bases). The germline V gene has CDR1 SGDLS and CDR2 YYNGEE. The CDR3 consists of 17 residues. Trimming shortened V by 2 bases and J by 4 bases, and 19 bases separated the two germline ends. The CDR3 DNA sequence: TGTGCCAGCAGCGTGGCCCGATCCGAGGGTTTATACAATGAGCAGTTCTTC. This gives the protein CASSVARSEGLYNEQFF.

The chain has TRBV27 and TRBJ2-7; the match to TRBD2 covers 10 bases. This CDR3 region has 20 residues. Germline V gene sequence: CDR1 MNHEY, CDR2 SMNVEV (reference sequence). J gave up 0 bases and V 5 bases, and 19 bases lay outside the gene matches. For the CDR3, the DNA is TGTGCCAGCAGTAACTCCCGGTGGAGCGGGAGGGCCTTGAGCTCCTACGAGCAGTACTTC. It codes for CASSNSRWSGRALSSYEQYF.

The rearrangement uses TRBV29-1 and TRBJ1-3; D may be TRBD1 (6 bases). Germline V lookup: CDR1 SQVTM, CDR2 ANQGSEA. V lost 7 bases, J lost 3 bases, and 16 bases lay in between. The CDR3 covers 14 residues. The CDR3 reads CSAEGGRVGNTIYF. DNA of the CDR3: TGCAGCGCTGAGGGGGGTAGGGTTGGAAACACCATATATTTT.

This sequence joins TRBV19 and TRBJ2-7; possibly TRBD2 for D (8 bases). There are 15 residues in the CDR3. Germline CDR1 is LNHDA and CDR2 is SQIVND (reference sequence). V gave up 3 bases and J gave up 2 bases, with 14 bases separating them. Here the CDR3 DNA reads TGTGCCAGTAGTATTTCAGGGGGACTAGCCTACGAGCAGTACTTC. Amino acids: CASSISGGLAYEQYF.

The chain employs TRBV30 and TRBJ1-2, with D maybe TRBD1 (6 bases). Trimming pared 1 base from V and 5 bases from J, leaving 20 bases between. CDR1 GTSNPN and CDR2 SVGIG come from the germline V gene (reference sequence). The CDR3 consists of 16 residues. The CDR3, as DNA: TGTGCCTGGAGTGACCCCACAGGGTGGGCAGGGTATGGCTACACCTTC. This codes for CAWSDPTGWAGYGYTF.